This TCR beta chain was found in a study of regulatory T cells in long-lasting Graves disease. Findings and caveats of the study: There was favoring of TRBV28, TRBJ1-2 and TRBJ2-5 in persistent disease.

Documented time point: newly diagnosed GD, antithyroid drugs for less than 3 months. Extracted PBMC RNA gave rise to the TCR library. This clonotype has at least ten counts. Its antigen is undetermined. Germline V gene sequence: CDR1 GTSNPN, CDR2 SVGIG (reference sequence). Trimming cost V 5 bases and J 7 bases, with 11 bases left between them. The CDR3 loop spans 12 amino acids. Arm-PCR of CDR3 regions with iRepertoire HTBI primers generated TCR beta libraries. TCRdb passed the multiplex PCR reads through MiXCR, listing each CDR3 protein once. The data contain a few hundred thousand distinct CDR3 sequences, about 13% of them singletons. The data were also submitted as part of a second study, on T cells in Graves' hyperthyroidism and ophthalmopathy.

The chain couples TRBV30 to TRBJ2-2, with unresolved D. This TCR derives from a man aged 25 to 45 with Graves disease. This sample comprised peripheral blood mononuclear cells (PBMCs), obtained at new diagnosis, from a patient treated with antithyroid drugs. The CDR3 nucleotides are TGTGCCTGGGCGTTGGAAGTCGGGGAGCTGTTTTTT. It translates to CAWALEVGELFF.